Listed here are 10 T cell receptor beta chains from one sample, sequenced in a study of T cell responses to AZD1222 COVID-19 vaccine. The assay was immunoSEQ multiplex PCR, and TCRdb's table has in-frame clones only and misses some. The data show 85,000 to 100,000 clones, with around 94% seen just once and about 12% held by the top ten. Sample: peripheral blood, taken on day 0 of AZD1222 vaccination. The receptors originated from an adult in good health.

This chain links TRBV20-1 with TRBJ2-1; D gene uncertain. V was shortened by 2 bases and J by 9 bases, with 8 bases between the two germline ends. CDR1 is DFQATT, CDR2 SNEGSKA, per germline (reference sequence). The CDR3 totals 11 residues. The CDR3 DNA is TGCAGTGCTAGACCGGTCCCTGAGCAGTTCTTC. Its protein product is CSARPVPEQFF.

This chain uses TRBV7-2 with TRBJ2-7, with 8 bases that match TRBD1. V lost 6 bases, J lost 0 bases, and 7 bases stayed unmatched. Germline V gene data show CDR1 as SGHTA and CDR2 as FQGNSA. The CDR3 totals 15 residues. CDR3 DNA sequence: TGTGCCAGCAGACTGGACAGGGAGGACTCCTACGAGCAGTACTTC. It translates to CASRLDREDSYEQYF.

The rearrangement joins TRBV7-9 to TRBJ2-1, with TRBD2 matching over 9 bases. V trimming: 3 bases; J trimming: 8 bases; junction bases outside the gene matches: 11. The CDR3 covers 16 residues. CDR1 is SEHNR, CDR2 FQNEAQ, per germline (reference sequence). Written as DNA, the CDR3 is TGTGCCAGCAGCTTTAGTTTTAGCGGGAGTGTGGATGAGCAGTTCTTC. Translation gives CASSFSFSGSVDEQFF.

J is TRBJ2-3 and V is TRBV7-8; a possible D gene is TRBD2 (7 bases). The CDR3 sequence is 17 residues long. The ends were cut back, 1 base at V and 2 bases at J, with 16 bases in the middle. Germline CDR1 SGHVS, CDR2 FQNEAQ. The CDR3 region has the DNA TGTGCCAGCAGCTTAGTTATGGCGGGGGCGCCCACAGATACGCAGTATTTT. It encodes CASSLVMAGAPTDTQYF.

The gene calls are TRBV28 and TRBJ2-1; TRBD2 agrees at 8 bases. The CDR3 length is 11 residues. The ends lost 5 bases at V and 11 bases at J; junction bases unmatched: 2. The germline V gene encodes CDR1 MDHEN and CDR2 SYDVKM. The CDR3 DNA follows: TGTGCCAGCAGTCTAGCGGGCAAGCAGTTCTTC. Amino acids: CASSLAGKQFF.

The rearrangement joins TRBV4-1 to TRBJ1-1; TRBD1 matches 8 bases. The length of the CDR3 is 16 residues. Trimming removed 4 bases from V and 1 base from J; junction bases left unmatched: 8. Germline V gene sequence: CDR1 MGHRA, CDR2 YSYEKL. DNA for the CDR3: TGCGCCAGCAGCCTGTTCTCCGGACAGGGGAACACTGAAGCTTTCTTT. The encoded protein is CASSLFSGQGNTEAFF.

The chain recombines TRBV5-1 with TRBJ2-7, with 11 bases lining up with TRBD1. The CDR3 runs 18 residues. After removal of 4 bases from V and 0 bases from J, the junction contained 12 bases not matched to a gene. Per germline, CDR1 SGHRS and CDR2 YFSETQ. This CDR3 reads CASSAEGTGGRSSYEQYF. For the CDR3, the DNA is TGCGCCAGCAGCGCAGAAGGGACAGGGGGTCGGAGCTCCTACGAGCAGTACTTC.

The chain combines TRBV7-3 with TRBJ1-1; D not certain. V was cut by 2 bases and J by 0 bases, with 13 bases left in between. Germline lookup yields CDR1 SGHTA and CDR2 FQGTGA. This CDR3 spans 16 amino acids. CDR3 bases: TGTGCCAGCAGCTTAGAGGCAATCCCTATGAACACTGAAGCTTTCTTT. It translates to CASSLEAIPMNTEAFF. The full variable domain, in which reference TRBV7-3 and TRBJ1-1 provide the parts outside the CDR3, is GAGVSQTPSNKVTEKGKYVELRCDPISGHTALYWYRQSLGQGPEFLIYFQGTGAADDSGLPNDRFFAVRPEGSVSTLKIQRTERGDSAVYLCASSLEAIPMNTEAFFGQGTRLTVV.

This chain links TRBV2 with TRBJ2-7; maybe TRBD2 (5 bases). Germline-derived CDR1 and CDR2 are SNHLY and FYNNEI. The V gene lost 6 bases and the J gene lost 4 bases, with 19 bases spanning the gap. The CDR3 is 15 residues long. The CDR3 here is CASRMGEGYIYEQYF. DNA of the CDR3: TGTGCCAGCAGGATGGGCGAGGGCTATATATACGAGCAGTACTTC.

The chain links TRBV4-3 to TRBJ2-5; D is possibly TRBD2 (6 bases). Germline assignment: CDR1 LGHNA and CDR2 YSLEER. Trimming shortened V by 1 base and J by 0 bases, and 9 bases separated the two germline ends. This CDR3 is built from 15 residues. This CDR3 is CASSQAWRDQETQYF. The CDR3 bases are TGCGCCAGCAGCCAAGCTTGGAGGGACCAAGAGACCCAGTACTTC.